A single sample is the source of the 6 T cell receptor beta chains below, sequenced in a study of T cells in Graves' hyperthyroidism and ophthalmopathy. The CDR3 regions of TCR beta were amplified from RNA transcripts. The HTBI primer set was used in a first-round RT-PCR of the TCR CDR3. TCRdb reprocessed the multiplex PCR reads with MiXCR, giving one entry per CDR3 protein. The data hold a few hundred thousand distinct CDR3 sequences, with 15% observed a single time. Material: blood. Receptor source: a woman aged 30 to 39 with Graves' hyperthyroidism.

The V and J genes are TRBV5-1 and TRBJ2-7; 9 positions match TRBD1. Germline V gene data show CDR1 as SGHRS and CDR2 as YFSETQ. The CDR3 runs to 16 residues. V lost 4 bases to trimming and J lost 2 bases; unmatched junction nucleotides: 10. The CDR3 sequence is CASSTGQGPAPYEQYF. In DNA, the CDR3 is TGCGCCAGCAGCACGGGACAGGGACCCGCTCCCTACGAGCAGTACTTC.

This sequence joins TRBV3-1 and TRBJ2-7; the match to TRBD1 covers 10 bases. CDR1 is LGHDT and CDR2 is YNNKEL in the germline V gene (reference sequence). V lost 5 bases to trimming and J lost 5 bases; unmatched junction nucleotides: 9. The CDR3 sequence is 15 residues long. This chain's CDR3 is CASSKPGQGYDEQYF. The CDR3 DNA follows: TGTGCCAGCAGCAAACCGGGACAGGGGTACGACGAGCAGTACTTC.

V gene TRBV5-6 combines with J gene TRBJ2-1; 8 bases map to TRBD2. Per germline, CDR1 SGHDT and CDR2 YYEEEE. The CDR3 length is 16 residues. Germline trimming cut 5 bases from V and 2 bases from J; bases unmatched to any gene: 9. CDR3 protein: CASSPNLLAAYNEQFF. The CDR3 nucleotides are TGTGCCAGCAGTCCTAACTTACTAGCGGCCTACAATGAGCAGTTCTTC.

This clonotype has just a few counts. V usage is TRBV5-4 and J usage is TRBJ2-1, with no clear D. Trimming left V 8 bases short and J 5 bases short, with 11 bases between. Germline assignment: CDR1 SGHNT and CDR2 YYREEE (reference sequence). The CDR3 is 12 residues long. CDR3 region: CASAFGNNEQFF. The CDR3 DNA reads TGTGCCAGTGCTTTTGGGAACAATGAGCAGTTCTTC.

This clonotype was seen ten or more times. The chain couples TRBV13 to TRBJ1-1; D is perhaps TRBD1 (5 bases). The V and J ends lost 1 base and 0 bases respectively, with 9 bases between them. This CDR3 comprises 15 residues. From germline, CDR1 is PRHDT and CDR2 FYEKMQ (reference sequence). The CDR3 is CASSLAGVVNTEAFF. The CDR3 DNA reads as TGTGCCAGCAGCTTAGCGGGGGTTGTGAACACTGAAGCTTTCTTT.

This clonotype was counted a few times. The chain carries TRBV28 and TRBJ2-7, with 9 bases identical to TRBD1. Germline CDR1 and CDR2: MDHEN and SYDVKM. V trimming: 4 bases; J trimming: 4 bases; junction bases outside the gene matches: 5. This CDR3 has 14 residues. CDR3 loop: CASSYPGQGYEQYF. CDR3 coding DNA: TGTGCCAGCAGTTACCCCGGACAGGGGTACGAGCAGTACTTC.